This is a list of T cell receptor beta chains from one sample in a study of beta chain features in type 1 diabetes. Method: immunoSEQ multiplex PCR; TCRdb's copy keeps in-frame clones and lacks some. Of about 290,000 clones listed, around 7.8% are singletons. The sample was central memory CD4+ T cells from blood. The receptors here all came from a woman between 18 and 29 years old in good health. Each CDR3 is given with its conserved first and last residue.

J: TRBJ2-1; V: TRBV7-2; CDR3: CASSLGQKQFF
J: TRBJ1-1; V: TRBV4-2; CDR3: CASSQVGTAEDTEAFF
J: TRBJ2-3; V: TRBV7-3; CDR3: CASSLASGSTDTQYF
J: TRBJ1-5; V: TRBV10-3; CDR3: CAISESSRAQPQHF
J: TRBJ2-1; V: TRBV28; CDR3: CASSLGSVRSYNEQFF
J: TRBJ2-5; V: TRBV4-1; CDR3: CASSRLEGTETQYF
J: TRBJ1-5; V: TRBV10-3; CDR3: CAISGQANQPQHF
J: TRBJ1-2; V: TRBV28; CDR3: CASIPQTTYGYTF
J: TRBJ1-5; V: TRBV28; CDR3: CASINRGSRQPQHF
J: TRBJ1-1; V: TRBV30; CDR3: CAWSVYSGRSLSGGTEAFF
J: TRBJ1-1; V: TRBV5-6; CDR3: CASSPIGGGTEAFF
J: TRBJ1-2; V: TRBV5-1; CDR3: CASSSDGGGYTF
J: TRBJ1-2; V: TRBV28; CDR3: CAVGGLAGPLGGYTF
J: TRBJ2-1; V: TRBV19; CDR3: CASTVGGRAYEQFF
J: TRBJ2-1; V: TRBV5-6; CDR3: CASSATGTSGRYEQFF
J: TRBJ1-2; V: TRBV12-1; CDR3: CASSYLGRMNYGYTF
J: TRBJ2-5; V: TRBV7-6; CDR3: CASSLRGRVQETQYF
J: TRBJ1-6; V: TRBV6-5; CDR3: CASSWGDSPLHF
J: TRBJ1-3; V: TRBV7-3; CDR3: CASSLGAGSGNTIYF
J: TRBJ2-2; V: TRBV14; CDR3: CASSPLAFFTGELFF
J: TRBJ1-6; V: TRBV7-9; CDR3: CASSLDNSPLHF
J: TRBJ2-3; V: TRBV2; CDR3: CASSLAKYTTDTQYF
J: TRBJ1-1; V: TRBV6-5; CDR3: CASSYSPWDTEAFF
J: TRBJ2-3; V: TRBV7-2; CDR3: CASSLVGTGTGTDTQYF
J: TRBJ1-1; V: TRBV5-1; CDR3: CASSGTGRHTEAFF
J: TRBJ2-1; V: TRBV18; CDR3: CASSPPGQAYNEQFF
J: TRBJ2-1; V: TRBV4-2; CDR3: CASSQGVGTTIRNEQFF
J: TRBJ2-3; V: TRBV7-2; CDR3: CASSLAPQNTQYF
J: TRBJ2-7; V: TRBV25-1; CDR3: CASWDGGRSYEQYF
J: TRBJ1-2; V: TRBV5-6; CDR3: CASSFRARTGIGYTF
J: TRBJ1-1; V: TRBV10-3; CDR3: CASSGGQWSTEAFF
J: TRBJ2-1; V: TRBV12-2; CDR3: CASRPIKGTDENEQFF
J: TRBJ1-2; V: TRBV6-6; CDR3: CASRSGQGDTNYGYTF
J: TRBJ2-7; V: TRBV6-5; CDR3: CASKSSYEQYF
J: TRBJ1-2; V: TRBV14; CDR3: CASSQVRTGNRDNYGYTF
J: TRBJ2-1; V: TRBV29-1; CDR3: CSVVVYNEQFF
J: TRBJ1-5; V: TRBV6-1; CDR3: CASSSQGGNQPQHF
J: TRBJ2-4; V: TRBV11-2; CDR3: CASSLGQLKAKNIQYF
J: TRBJ2-1; V: TRBV18; CDR3: CASSPGFQSEQFF
J: TRBJ1-2; V: TRBV6-5; CDR3: CASSYNGYTF
J: TRBJ1-1; V: TRBV7-3; CDR3: CASSLYGGTEAFF
J: TRBJ1-2; V: TRBV25-1; CDR3: CASSEGGRNYGYTF
J: TRBJ2-2; V: TRBV5-6; CDR3: CASSQGLIGGELFF
J: TRBJ1-6; V: TRBV5-4; CDR3: CASSRSRDRDSPLHF
J: TRBJ2-5; V: TRBV5-5; CDR3: CASSLGSVQETQYF
J: TRBJ1-2; V: TRBV19; CDR3: CASTVGIRSGNYGYTF
J: TRBJ1-2; V: TRBV28; CDR3: CASSLAYVGGYTF
J: TRBJ2-7; V: TRBV14; CDR3: CASSRDPFSSYEQYF
J: TRBJ2-1; V: TRBV5-1; CDR3: CASSFGAEYNEQFF
J: TRBJ2-2; V: TRBV5-1; CDR3: CASSLKAGGPTGELFF
J: TRBJ2-1; V: TRBV2; CDR3: CASRADGDEQFF
J: TRBJ2-1; V: TRBV7-6; CDR3: CASSSTSGDFYNEQFF
J: TRBJ2-1; V: TRBV2; CDR3: CASKKREHNEQFF
J: TRBJ2-7; V: TRBV6-5; CDR3: CASSVYSSASYEQYF
J: TRBJ2-3; V: TRBV12-5; CDR3: CASNRDTDTQYF
J: TRBJ2-5; V: TRBV6-1; CDR3: CASLAGGPLETQYF
J: TRBJ1-6; V: TRBV28; CDR3: CASSPRMDSPLHF
J: TRBJ1-3; V: TRBV7-2; CDR3: CASSLAGTGTGNTIYF
J: TRBJ2-2; V: TRBV4-3; CDR3: CASGGTLVTGELFF